A single sample is the source of the 20 T cell receptor beta chains below, sequenced in a study of T cell clonality in common variable immunodeficiency. General study results and limits: Common variable immunodeficiency TCR beta sequences reportedly had fewer deletions and N-nucleotide insertions.

Data came from immunoSEQ multiplex PCR; TCRdb stores just in-frame clones and leaves some out. The sample yields about 28,000 clones, without any singletons. These receptors' targets are unknown. The source material was peripheral blood mononuclear cells. The receptors were gathered from a human donor with common variable immunodeficiency.

This clone has ten or more counts. Read sequence stops 3 residues before the CDR3 end, and the germline J gene provides the missing end. The chain joins TRBV5-1 to TRBJ2-1, with TRBD2 identical over 10 bases. Looked up from germline, CDR1 is SGHRS and CDR2 is YFSETQ. The CDR3 runs to 15 residues. J lost 7 bases, V lost 3 bases, and 7 bases had no gene match. Incomplete CDR3 DNA: TGCGCCAGCAGCTACACTAGCGGGATTCTTAATGAG. Amino acid sequence: CASSYTSGILNE. The CDR3 in full is CASSYTSGILNEQFF. The variable domain in full, completed from reference TRBV5-1 and TRBJ2-1, reads KAGVTQTPRYLIKTRGQQVTLSCSPISGHRSVSWYQQTPGQGLQFLFEYFSETQRNKGNFPGRFSGRQFSNSRSEMNVSTLELGDSALYLCASSYTSGILNEQFFGPGTRLTVL.

Of note for this clone: A single base separates this from a much larger clone, so it may be a read error. The read is 3 residues too short to cover the CDR3 end, so that end is filled in from the germline J gene. Other nucleotide sequences from this sample produce the same CDR3. The V and J genes are TRBV5-1 and TRBJ2-7; D gene uncertain. The CDR3 runs to 13 residues. The V gene lost 2 bases and the J gene lost 2 bases, with 8 bases spanning the gap. Looked up from germline, CDR1 is SGHRS and CDR2 is YFSETQ. CDR3 residues: CASSFGLTYEQYF. CDR3 bases read: TGCGCCAGCAGCTTTGGGCTAACCTACGAG.

The sample holds many counts of this clone. Read data end 3 residues before the CDR3 end; the end is taken from the germline J gene. The rearrangement links TRBV2 to TRBJ2-7; D possibly corresponds to TRBD1 (6 bases). This CDR3 spans 15 amino acids. Germline V gene lookup returns CDR1 SNHLY and CDR2 FYNNEI. V lost 0 bases and J 2 bases, leaving 11 bases between the germline ends. The part of the CDR3 DNA that was read is TGTGCCAGCAGTGAAGCGCTAGGGGGACCCTACGAG. It specifies CASSEALGGPYE. The entire CDR3 reads CASSEALGGPYEQYF. Complete variable domain (other parts from reference TRBV2 and TRBJ2-7): EPEVTQTPSHQVTQMGQEVILRCVPISNHLYFYWYRQILGQKVEFLVSFYNNEISEKSEIFDDQFSVERPDGSNFTLKIRSTKLEDSAMYFCASSEALGGPYEQYFGPGTRLTVT.

This clone was recorded a few times. The CDR3 goes on 3 residues after the read ends, and that part is filled in from the germline J gene. This sample also contains other DNA sequences that code for the same CDR3. This chain connects TRBV20-1 to TRBJ2-1; 11 bases agree with TRBD2. Germline V gene data show CDR1 as DFQATT and CDR2 as SNEGSKA (reference sequence). The junction had 6 bases not matched to a gene; V was cut back by 6 bases and J by 5 bases. The CDR3 loop spans 14 amino acids. The part of the CDR3 DNA that was read is TGCAGTGCACTTAGCGGGAGGGCGAACAATGAG. Protein: CSALSGRANNE. The complete CDR3 sequence is CSALSGRANNEQFF.

This clone was recorded many times. The read comes to an end 3 residues before the CDR3 does, leaving the germline J gene to fill in the end. The chain carries TRBV6-1 and TRBJ1-5; 11 bases align to TRBD1. With 4 bases clipped from V and 3 bases from J, the junction kept 5 bases outside the gene matches. Germline V lookup: CDR1 MNHNS, CDR2 SASEGT. The CDR3 has 16 amino acids. CDR3 protein: CASSGGTGGDNQPQHF. CDR3 bases read: TGTGCCAGCAGTGGGGGGACAGGGGGAGACAATCAGCCC.

This clone was counted many times. Sequencing ends 3 residues short of the CDR3 end; the germline J gene provides the rest. This chain links TRBV19 with TRBJ1-6; 7 nucleotides align to TRBD1. The junction had 8 bases not matched to a gene; V was cut back by 8 bases and J by 10 bases. Germline V gene sequence: CDR1 LNHDA, CDR2 SQIVND (reference sequence). The CDR3 is 13 residues long. CDR3 residues: CASSGTVGSPLHF. The sequenced part of the CDR3 DNA is TGTGCCAGTTCCGGGACAGTTGGCTCACCC.

The table lists this clone with many counts. The read finishes 3 residues shy of the CDR3 end, and the germline J gene is used to complete it. V gene TRBV19 combines with J gene TRBJ2-3, with 10 bases identical to TRBD2. The V gene end was trimmed by 6 bases and the J gene end by 4 bases; junction bases not matched to a gene: 13. Germline V gene lookup returns CDR1 LNHDA and CDR2 SQIVND (reference sequence). The CDR3 contains 17 residues. CDR3 sequence reads: CASSRFPSGSGADTQYF. CDR3 DNA, as far as it was read: TGTGCCAGTAGCCGATTCCCTAGCGGGAGTGGGGCAGATACG.

In this sample, this clone turned up many times. The read terminates 3 residues before the CDR3 end, so the remaining end is supplied by the germline J gene. This sequence joins TRBV5-1 and TRBJ1-5; 10 nucleotides match TRBD1. Trimming at V came to 4 bases and at J to 4 bases, leaving 2 bases not matched to a gene. Per the germline V gene, CDR1 is SGHRS and CDR2 is YFSETQ. This CDR3 comprises 14 residues. The CDR3 sequence is CASSPGQGNQPQHF. The covered CDR3 bases are TGCGCCAGCAGCCCGGGACAGGGGAATCAGCCC.

Of note for this clone: Read coverage stops 3 residues before the CDR3 terminus; the germline J gene supplies the remainder. This rearrangement joins TRBV30 to TRBJ2-3; 10 positions agree with TRBD2. Trimming took 1 base from V and 2 from J; bases not matched to a gene: 3. The germline V gene has CDR1 GTSNPN and CDR2 SVGIG (reference sequence). The CDR3 runs 15 residues. The CDR3 here is CAWSASGRDTDTQYF. Partial CDR3 DNA: TGTGCCTGGAGTGCCAGCGGGAGGGACACAGATACG.

This clone was recorded many times. The read is 3 residues too short to cover the CDR3 end, so that end is filled in from the germline J gene. The chain couples TRBV20-1 to TRBJ2-7, with 8 bases identical to TRBD2. Germline V gene lookup returns CDR1 DFQATT and CDR2 SNEGSKA (reference sequence). The CDR3 contains 15 residues. V trimming: 6 bases; J trimming: 3 bases; junction bases outside the gene matches: 13. The CDR3 here is CSAPNPTSGFYEQYF. CDR3 DNA, as far as it was read: TGCAGTGCCCCGAACCCCACTAGCGGATTCTACGAG.

This clone was counted between two and nine times. The read stops 3 residues short of the end of the CDR3; the missing end is completed from the germline J gene. The chain links TRBV5-6 to TRBJ1-5, with a possible D match to TRBD1 (5 bases). V was clipped by 0 bases and J by 0 bases, with 7 bases between them. Germline CDR1 SGHDT, CDR2 YYEEEE. The CDR3 extends over 15 amino acids. The CDR3 is CASSLGQYSNQPQHF. The sequenced CDR3 bases are TGTGCCAGCAGCTTGGGACAGTATAGCAATCAGCCC.

This clone was counted many times. The read gets to within 3 residues of the CDR3 end, and the germline J gene fills in the rest. The chain combines TRBV2 with TRBJ2-3, with D maybe TRBD1 (6 bases). Germline V gene sequence: CDR1 SNHLY, CDR2 FYNNEI. CDR3 length equals 13 residues. The V gene lost 1 base and the J gene lost 5 bases, with 7 bases spanning the gap. CDR3 bases read: TGTGCCAGCAGTGAAGGAGGGGGAGATACG. Its protein is CASSEGGGDT. In full, the CDR3 reads CASSEGGGDTQYF.

The table lists this clone with many counts. The read terminates 3 residues ahead of where the CDR3 ends, so the germline J gene completes it. The rearrangement uses TRBV20-1 and TRBJ2-3, with 8 positions matching TRBD2. Looked up from germline, CDR1 is DFQATT and CDR2 is SNEGSKA (reference sequence). J gave up 1 base and V 0 bases, and 6 bases lay outside the gene matches. The CDR3 length is 16 residues. CDR3: CSARERLAQGTDTQYF. Incomplete CDR3 DNA: TGCAGTGCTAGAGAGCGACTAGCGCAGGGCACAGATACG.

At least ten counts were recorded for this clone. The CDR3 extends 3 residues past the end of the read, so its final part is completed from the germline J gene. This chain uses TRBV2 with TRBJ1-1; no reliable D call. With 4 bases removed from V and 5 bases from J, the gap between germline ends came to 8 bases. This CDR3 region has 12 residues. Germline V gene lookup returns CDR1 SNHLY and CDR2 FYNNEI. CDR3 bases read: TGTGCCAGCAGTGCACTCATAACTGAA. This sequence encodes CASSALITE. The full CDR3 protein is CASSALITEAFF.

This clone was counted only a few times. The CDR3 end lies 3 residues beyond the end of the read and is filled in from the germline J gene. V usage is TRBV7-2 and J usage is TRBJ2-7, with 12 bases fitting TRBD2. This CDR3 comprises 15 residues. Germline CDR1 and CDR2: SGHTA and FQGNSA. Losses at the gene ends were 3 bases for V and 5 bases for J; bases not matched to a gene: 5. The CDR3 protein is CASSFTSGRRDEQYF. The CDR3 bases that were read are TGTGCCAGCAGCTTTACTAGCGGGAGGCGGGACGAG.

This clone was detected only a few times. Read data end 3 residues before the CDR3 end; the end is taken from the germline J gene. This chain links TRBV5-1 with TRBJ2-1; the match to TRBD2 covers 10 bases. CDR1 and CDR2 from the germline V gene are SGHRS and YFSETQ. The V and J ends lost 9 bases and 7 bases, in that order; junction bases with no gene match: 13. This CDR3 contains 15 residues. CDR3 protein: CATTASGRASNEQFF. The sequenced CDR3 bases are TGCGCCACAACGGCGAGCGGGAGGGCCTCTAATGAG.

This clone was counted ten times or more. The CDR3 extends 3 residues past the end of the read, so its final part is completed from the germline J gene. The chain uses TRBV19 and TRBJ1-5; a weak D match, TRBD1 (5 bases). V lost 3 bases to trimming and J lost 2 bases, with 14 bases between them. CDR1 and CDR2 from the germline V gene are LNHDA and SQIVND (reference sequence). The CDR3 runs 16 residues. The CDR3 protein is CASSMAGAHGNQPQHF. CDR3 bases read: TGTGCCAGTAGTATGGCTGGGGCCCATGGCAATCAGCCC.

This clone was observed many times. The CDR3 goes on 3 residues after the read ends, and that part is filled in from the germline J gene. V and J are TRBV2 and TRBJ1-4, with TRBD1 matching over 7 bases. V lost 4 bases and J lost 4; bases outside the gene matches: 3. The germline V gene encodes CDR1 SNHLY and CDR2 FYNNEI. This CDR3 has 14 amino acids. Incomplete CDR3 DNA: TGTGCCAGCAGTGGGGACAGCTTTAATGAAAAA. Translated: CASSGDSFNEK. The whole CDR3 sequence is CASSGDSFNEKLFF.

This clone was recorded many times. Coverage ceases 3 residues before the CDR3 finishes, and the germline J gene fills in the end. J is TRBJ1-4 and V is TRBV6-1; D remains ambiguous. Trimming cost V 1 base and J 3 bases, with 6 bases left between them. The V gene's germline CDR1 is MNHNS and CDR2 SASEGT. This CDR3 comprises 14 residues. The CDR3 spells CASSEGVANEKLFF. Partial CDR3 DNA: TGTGCCAGCAGTGAAGGTGTAGCTAATGAAAAA.

Of note for this clone: The read ends 3 residues shy of where the CDR3 ends; the end is completed using the germline J gene. The rearrangement joins TRBV18 to TRBJ2-7; 9 bases match TRBD1. The CDR3 runs 13 residues. Germline V gene data show CDR1 as KGHSH and CDR2 as LQKENI. The J segment lost 6 bases and the V segment lost 3 bases, leaving 3 bases of the junction unmatched. The DNA read from the CDR3 is TGTGCCAGCTCACCTCGACAGGGGGGCGAG. This codes for CASSPRQGGE. The complete CDR3 sequence is CASSPRQGGEQYF.